Presented here are 16 T cell receptor beta chains from one specimen sequenced in a study of Ad26.COV2.S vaccination and SARS-CoV-2 variants. The repertoire was sequenced with immunoSEQ multiplex PCR; TCRdb's copy has only in-frame clones and lacks some. The sample lists around 370,000 clones; approximately 90% were seen once. Sequenced here: peripheral blood, sampled after recovery from COVID-19. The receptors derive from a human donor who had recovered from COVID-19.

This clone was counted a single time. The chain couples TRBV25-1 to TRBJ2-7; 8 bases are a match to TRBD2. Germline V CDR1 and CDR2: MGHDK, SYGVNS. The ends lost 10 bases at V and 5 bases at J; junction bases unmatched: 10. The CDR3 length is 13 residues. CDR3 sequence reads: CATVGLVFDEQYF. CDR3 DNA: TGTGCCACCGTGGGACTAGTGTTTGACGAGCAGTACTTC.

DNA for the CDR3: TGTGCCAGTAGTATTATCGGAGCAGCACGACGGGACTCTAACTATGGCTACACCTTC. It translates to CASSIIGAARRDSNYGYTF. The chain couples TRBV19 to TRBJ1-2; D may be TRBD1 (5 bases). The CDR3 runs to 19 residues. The germline CDR1 and CDR2 sequences are LNHDA and SQIVND (reference sequence). Trimming shortened V by 3 bases and J by 0 bases, and 23 bases separated the two germline ends.

The CDR3 region has the DNA TGTGCCAGCAGCTTAGGTTCGCGAAGTACAGATACGCAGTATTTT. Translation: CASSLGSRSTDTQYF. The gene calls are TRBV7-9 and TRBJ2-3, with D unresolved. This CDR3 region has 15 residues. The V end lost 1 base, the J end lost 3 bases, and 11 bases lay between the germline ends. Germline V gives CDR1 SEHNR, CDR2 FQNEAQ (reference sequence).

The V and J genes are TRBV10-1 and TRBJ2-3; D possibly matches TRBD1 or TRBD2 (5 bases each). The CDR3 consists of 16 residues. Germline CDR1 WNHNN, CDR2 SYGVQD (reference sequence). The V end lost 3 bases, the J end lost 2 bases, and 15 bases lay between the germline ends. This CDR3 reads CASSEGTWGSTDTQYF. The CDR3 coding sequence is TGCGCCAGCAGTGAAGGAACTTGGGGGTCCACAGATACGCAGTATTTT.

This chain uses TRBV6-5 with TRBJ2-5; possible D gene TRBD1, 6 bases. Germline CDR1 MNHEY, CDR2 SVGAGI. This CDR3 has 14 residues. Trimming removed 2 bases from V and 4 bases from J, with 11 bases in between. The chain's CDR3 is CASSYNRAAETQYF. As DNA, the CDR3 is TGTGCCAGCAGTTACAACAGGGCTGCAGAGACCCAGTACTTC.

The chain combines TRBV7-9 with TRBJ1-4, with TRBD1 as a possible D gene (6 bases). V was trimmed by 3 bases and J by 10 bases, leaving 9 bases between them. The length of the CDR3 is 12 residues. The germline V gene has CDR1 SEHNR and CDR2 FQNEAQ (reference sequence). CDR3 region: CASSFEGGKLFF. The CDR3 coding sequence is TGTGCCAGCAGCTTCGAGGGGGGAAAACTGTTTTTT.

This chain links TRBV27 with TRBJ1-1, with D perhaps matching TRBD1 (5 bases). The V end was cut by 0 bases, the J end by 7 bases, with 21 bases between. Germline loops: CDR1 MNHEY, CDR2 SMNVEV (reference sequence). The CDR3 is 17 residues long. The CDR3 nucleotides are TGTGCCAGCAGTTTATCTCTGGGGACCCAGGCTGTTAATGAAGCTTTCTTT. Amino acid sequence: CASSLSLGTQAVNEAFF.

This clone has a single count. This chain uses TRBV3-1 (or the pseudogene TRBV3-2) with TRBJ2-1; D may correspond to TRBD1 or TRBD2 (7 bases each). The CDR3 runs 17 residues. Germline V lookup: CDR1 LGHDT, CDR2 YNNKEL (reference sequence). In DNA form, the CDR3 reads TGTGCTACCCAGGGGGGCCGGCGGGGGAGCTCCTACAATGAGCAGTTCTTC. Encoded protein: CATQGGRRGSSYNEQFF.

This clone has just one count. V and J are TRBV7-9 and TRBJ1-2; possible D gene TRBD1, 5 bases. The CDR3 runs to 14 residues. The V gene lost 1 base and the J gene lost 7 bases, with 13 bases spanning the gap. Per the germline V gene, CDR1 is SEHNR and CDR2 is FQNEAQ (reference sequence). CDR3 in amino acids: CASSLGDLIGGYTF. As DNA, the CDR3 is TGTGCCAGCAGCTTAGGGGACCTCATCGGTGGCTACACCTTC.

V gene TRBV7-2 combines with J gene TRBJ2-5, with D unclear. The CDR3 is made up of 15 amino acids. Germline lookup yields CDR1 SGHTA and CDR2 FQGNSA. The ends were cut back, 1 base at V and 3 bases at J, with 12 bases in the middle. CDR3 nucleotide sequence: TGTGCCAGCAGCTTAGATGGTCAGCCAGAAGAGACCCAGTACTTC. Translating it yields CASSLDGQPEETQYF.

The V and J genes are TRBV11-2 and TRBJ2-3; 11 bases are a match to TRBD2. Germline assignment: CDR1 SGHAT and CDR2 FQNNGV. The junction had 5 bases not matched to a gene; V was cut back by 6 bases and J by 9 bases. CDR3 length equals 13 residues. The CDR3 here is CASRHPSGGTQYF. CDR3 coding DNA: TGTGCCAGCAGACATCCTAGCGGGGGGACGCAGTATTTT.

The chain joins TRBV9 to TRBJ1-4, with TRBD1 matching 9 bases. With 3 bases clipped from V and 8 bases from J, the junction kept 8 bases outside the gene matches. The germline V gene encodes CDR1 SGDLS and CDR2 YYNGEE. The CDR3 spans 15 residues. DNA of the CDR3: TGTGCCAGCAGCGCCACCGGGACAGGGAACGAAAAACTGTTTTTT. Translating gives CASSATGTGNEKLFF.

The chain employs TRBV18 and TRBJ2-7; D is uncertain. The CDR3 extends over 13 amino acids. Trimming pared 4 bases from V and 1 base from J, leaving 8 bases between. Germline-derived CDR1 and CDR2 are KGHSH and LQKENI. The CDR3 DNA reads as TGTGCCAGCTCACTAGTAGATTCCTACGAGCAGTACTTC. Protein product: CASSLVDSYEQYF. Together with reference TRBV18 and TRBJ2-7, the CDR3 gives the full variable domain: NAGVMQNPRHLVRRRGQEARLRCSPMKGHSHVYWYRQLPEEGLKFMVYLQKENIIDESGMPKERFSAEFPKEGPSILRIQQVVRGDSAAYFCASSLVDSYEQYFGPGTRLTVT.

This rearrangement joins TRBV5-6 to TRBJ2-1, with 7 bases fitting TRBD1. In germline, CDR1 is SGHDT, CDR2 YYEEEE. The length of the CDR3 is 11 residues. The V and J ends lost 3 bases and 9 bases, in that order; junction bases with no gene match: 0. Written as DNA, the CDR3 is TGTGCCAGCAGCTGGACAGGTGAGCAGTTCTTC. Amino acid sequence: CASSWTGEQFF.

This chain uses TRBV7-6 with TRBJ1-1; D may be TRBD1 (5 bases). The CDR3 has 15 residues. Germline loops: CDR1 SGHVS, CDR2 FNYEAQ. Trimming cost V 5 bases and J 5 bases, with 18 bases left between them. CDR3 sequence (DNA): TGTGCCAGCAGCCCAAGAAGTATGGGGGTTACTGAAGCTTTCTTT. Encoded protein: CASSPRSMGVTEAFF.

This chain links TRBV6-5 with TRBJ1-2, with D unclear. Trimming took 4 bases from V and 8 from J, leaving 14 bases between them. Per the germline V gene, CDR1 is MNHEY and CDR2 is SVGAGI. The CDR3 contains 13 residues. The CDR3 sequence: CASSLSQYRGYTF. The DNA of the CDR3 is TGTGCCAGCAGTTTGTCACAGTATAGAGGCTACACCTTC.